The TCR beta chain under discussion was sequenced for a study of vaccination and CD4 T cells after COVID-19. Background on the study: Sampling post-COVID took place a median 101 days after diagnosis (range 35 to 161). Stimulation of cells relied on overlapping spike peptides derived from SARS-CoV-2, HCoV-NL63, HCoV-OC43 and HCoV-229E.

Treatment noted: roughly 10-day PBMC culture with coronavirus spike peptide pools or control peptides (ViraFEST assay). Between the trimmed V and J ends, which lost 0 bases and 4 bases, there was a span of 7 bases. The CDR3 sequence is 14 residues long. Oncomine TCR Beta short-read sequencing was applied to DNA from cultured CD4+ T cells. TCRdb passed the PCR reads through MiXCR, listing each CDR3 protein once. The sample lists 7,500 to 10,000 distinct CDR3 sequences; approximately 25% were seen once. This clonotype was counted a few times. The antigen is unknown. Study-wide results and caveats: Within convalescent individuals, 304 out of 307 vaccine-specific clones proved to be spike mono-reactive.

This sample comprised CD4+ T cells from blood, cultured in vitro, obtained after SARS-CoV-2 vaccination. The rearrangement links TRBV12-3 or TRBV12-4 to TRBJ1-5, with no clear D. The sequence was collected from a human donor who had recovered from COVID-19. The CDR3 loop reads CASSLAPLNQPQHF. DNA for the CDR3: TGTGCCAGCAGTTTAGCTCCCCTAAATCAGCCCCAGCATTTT.